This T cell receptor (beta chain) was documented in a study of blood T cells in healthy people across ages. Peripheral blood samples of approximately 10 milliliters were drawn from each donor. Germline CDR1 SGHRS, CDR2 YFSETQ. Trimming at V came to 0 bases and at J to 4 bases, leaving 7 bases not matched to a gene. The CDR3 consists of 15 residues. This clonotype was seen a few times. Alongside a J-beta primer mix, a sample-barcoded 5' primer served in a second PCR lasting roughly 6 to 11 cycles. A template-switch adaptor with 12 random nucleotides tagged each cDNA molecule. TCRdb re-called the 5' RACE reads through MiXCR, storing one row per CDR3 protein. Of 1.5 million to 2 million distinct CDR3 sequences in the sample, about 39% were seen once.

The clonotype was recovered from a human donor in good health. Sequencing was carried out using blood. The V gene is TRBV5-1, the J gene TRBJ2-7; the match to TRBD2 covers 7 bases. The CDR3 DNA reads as TGCGCCAGCAGCTTGGCCTTGCTAGCGGAATACGAGCAGTACTTC. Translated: CASSLALLAEYEQYF.